This T cell receptor (beta chain) appears in the sequencing data of a study of cytomegalovirus exposure and HLA in healthy donors. Details on this clone: Its antigen is unknown.

The PCR employed 60 Vbeta primers together with 13 Jbeta primers. This table comes from immunoSEQ multiplex PCR, and its TCRdb copy is limited to in-frame clones, with some not included. The repertoire holds under 200,000 clones, with roughly four fifths as singletons. Study outcomes and limitations: Later, an analysis found that common viral pathogens appeared to be linked with several of the most significant clusters.

CDR3 size: 15 residues. Germline V lookup: CDR1 MNHNS, CDR2 SASEGT. The junction had 8 bases not matched to a gene; V was cut back by 6 bases and J by 10 bases. J is TRBJ2-1 and V is TRBV6-1; 14 positions agree with TRBD2. This receptor was identified in a man aged 35 to 55 in good health and CMV-seropositive. The sequenced material came from PBMCs. The CDR3 coding sequence is TGTGCCAGCAGAGTGACTAGCGGGAGGGCTGAGGAGCAGTTCTTC. Protein product: CASRVTSGRAEEQFF.